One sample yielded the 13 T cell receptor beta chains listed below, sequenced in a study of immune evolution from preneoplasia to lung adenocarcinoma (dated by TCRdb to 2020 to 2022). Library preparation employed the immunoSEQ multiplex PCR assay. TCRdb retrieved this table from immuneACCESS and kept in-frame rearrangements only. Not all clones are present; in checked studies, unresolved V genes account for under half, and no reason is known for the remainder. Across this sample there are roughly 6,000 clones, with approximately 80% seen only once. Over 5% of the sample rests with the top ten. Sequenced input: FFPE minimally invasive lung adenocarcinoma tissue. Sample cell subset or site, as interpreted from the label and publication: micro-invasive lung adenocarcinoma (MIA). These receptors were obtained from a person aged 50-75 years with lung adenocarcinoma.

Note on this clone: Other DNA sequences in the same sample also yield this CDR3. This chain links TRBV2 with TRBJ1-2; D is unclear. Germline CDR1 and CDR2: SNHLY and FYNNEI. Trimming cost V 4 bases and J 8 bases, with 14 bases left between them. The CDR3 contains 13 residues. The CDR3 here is CASSADFYEGYTF. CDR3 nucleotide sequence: TGTGCCAGCAGTGCGGACTTTTATGAGGGCTACACCTTC.

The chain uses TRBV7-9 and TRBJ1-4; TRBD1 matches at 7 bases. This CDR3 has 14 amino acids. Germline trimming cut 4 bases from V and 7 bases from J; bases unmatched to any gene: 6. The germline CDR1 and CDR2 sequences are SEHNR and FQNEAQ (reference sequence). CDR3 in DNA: TGTGCCAGCAGCTCCGGACAGGAAAGTGAAAAACTGTTTTTT. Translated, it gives CASSSGQESEKLFF.

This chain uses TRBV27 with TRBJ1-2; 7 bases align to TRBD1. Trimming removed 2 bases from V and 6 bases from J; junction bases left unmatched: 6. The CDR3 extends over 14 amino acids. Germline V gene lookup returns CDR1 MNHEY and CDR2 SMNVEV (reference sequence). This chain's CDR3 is CASSLAGGGNGYTF. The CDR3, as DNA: TGTGCCAGCAGTTTAGCAGGGGGAGGAAATGGCTACACCTTC.

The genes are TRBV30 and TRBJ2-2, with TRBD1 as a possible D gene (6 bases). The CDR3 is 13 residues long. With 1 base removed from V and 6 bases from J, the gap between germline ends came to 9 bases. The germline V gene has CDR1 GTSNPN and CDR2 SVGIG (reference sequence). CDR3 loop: CAWSAQGPGELFF. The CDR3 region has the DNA TGTGCCTGGAGTGCACAGGGCCCCGGGGAGCTGTTTTTT.

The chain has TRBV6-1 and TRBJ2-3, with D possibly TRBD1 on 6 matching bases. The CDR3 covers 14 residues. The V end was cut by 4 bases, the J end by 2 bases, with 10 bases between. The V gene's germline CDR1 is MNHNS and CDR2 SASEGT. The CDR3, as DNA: TGTGCCAGCAGTGGGACAGTGACCACAGATACGCAGTATTTT. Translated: CASSGTVTTDTQYF.

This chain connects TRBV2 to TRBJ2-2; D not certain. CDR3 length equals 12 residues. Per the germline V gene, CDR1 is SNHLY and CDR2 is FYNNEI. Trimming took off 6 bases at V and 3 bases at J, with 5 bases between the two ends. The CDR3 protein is CASRDDTGELFF. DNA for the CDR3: TGTGCCAGCAGAGACGACACCGGGGAGCTGTTTTTT.

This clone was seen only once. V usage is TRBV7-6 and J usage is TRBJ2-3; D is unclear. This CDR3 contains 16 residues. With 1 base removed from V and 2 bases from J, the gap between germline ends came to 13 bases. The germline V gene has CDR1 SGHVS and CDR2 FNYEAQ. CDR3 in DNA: TGTGCCAGCAGCTTAGTGGGCAGAAGCATCACAGATACGCAGTATTTT. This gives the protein CASSLVGRSITDTQYF.

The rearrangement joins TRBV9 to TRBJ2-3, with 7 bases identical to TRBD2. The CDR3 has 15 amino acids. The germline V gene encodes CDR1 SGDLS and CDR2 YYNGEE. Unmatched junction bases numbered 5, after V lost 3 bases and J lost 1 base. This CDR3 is CASSGSGYRTDTQYF. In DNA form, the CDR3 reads TGTGCCAGCAGCGGTAGCGGGTACCGCACAGATACGCAGTATTTT. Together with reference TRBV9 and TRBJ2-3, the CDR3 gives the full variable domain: DSGVTQTPKHLITATGQRVTLRCSPRSGDLSVYWYQQSLDQGLQFLIQYYNGEERAKGNILERFSAQQFPDLHSELNLSSLELGDSALYFCASSGSGYRTDTQYFGPGTRLTVL.

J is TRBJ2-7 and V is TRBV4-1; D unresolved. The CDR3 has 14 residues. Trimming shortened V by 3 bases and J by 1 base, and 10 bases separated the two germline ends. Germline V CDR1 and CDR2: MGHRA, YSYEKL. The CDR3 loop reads CASSHPGGSYEQYF. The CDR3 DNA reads TGCGCCAGCAGCCACCCGGGCGGTTCCTACGAGCAGTACTTC.

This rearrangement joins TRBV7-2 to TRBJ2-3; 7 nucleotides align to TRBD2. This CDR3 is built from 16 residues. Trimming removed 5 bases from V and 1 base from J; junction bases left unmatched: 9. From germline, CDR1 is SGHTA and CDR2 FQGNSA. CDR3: CASSGSGLPGTDTQYF. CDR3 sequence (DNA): TGTGCCAGCAGCGGGTCGGGACTACCGGGCACAGATACGCAGTATTTT.

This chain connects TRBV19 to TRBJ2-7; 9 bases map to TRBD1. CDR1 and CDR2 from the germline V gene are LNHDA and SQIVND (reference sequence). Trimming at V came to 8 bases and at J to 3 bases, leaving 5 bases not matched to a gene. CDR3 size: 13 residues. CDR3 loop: CASAGQGHYEQYF. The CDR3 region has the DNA TGTGCCAGTGCGGGACAGGGACACTACGAGCAGTACTTC.

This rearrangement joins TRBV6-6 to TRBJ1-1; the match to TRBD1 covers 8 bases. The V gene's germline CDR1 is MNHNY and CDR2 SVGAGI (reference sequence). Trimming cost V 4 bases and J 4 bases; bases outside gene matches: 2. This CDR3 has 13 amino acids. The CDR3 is CASSSTGGTEAFF. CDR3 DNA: TGTGCCAGCAGTTCTACAGGGGGCACTGAAGCTTTCTTT.

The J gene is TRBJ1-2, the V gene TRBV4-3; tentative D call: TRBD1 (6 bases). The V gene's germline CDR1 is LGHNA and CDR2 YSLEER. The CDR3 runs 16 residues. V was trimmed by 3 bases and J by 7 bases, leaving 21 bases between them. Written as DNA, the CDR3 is TGCGCCAGCAGCCACGAACTCGGGGGGGCTAAGGGTGGCTACACCTTC. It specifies CASSHELGGAKGGYTF.